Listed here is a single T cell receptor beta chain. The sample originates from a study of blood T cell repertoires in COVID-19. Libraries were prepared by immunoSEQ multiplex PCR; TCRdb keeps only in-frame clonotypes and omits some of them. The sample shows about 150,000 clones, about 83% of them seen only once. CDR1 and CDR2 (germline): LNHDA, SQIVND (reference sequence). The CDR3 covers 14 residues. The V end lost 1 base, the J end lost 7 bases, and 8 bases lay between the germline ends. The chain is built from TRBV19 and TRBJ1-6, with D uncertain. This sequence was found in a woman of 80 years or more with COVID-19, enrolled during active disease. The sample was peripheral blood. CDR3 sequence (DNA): TGTGCCAGTAGTATAGCGGGAGGCAATTCACCCCTCCACTTT. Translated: CASSIAGGNSPLHF. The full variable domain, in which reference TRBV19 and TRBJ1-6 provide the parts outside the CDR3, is DGGITQSPKYLFRKEGQNVTLSCEQNLNHDAMYWYRQDPGQGLRLIYYSQIVNDFQKGDIAEGYSVSREKKESFPLTVTSAQKNPTAFYLCASSIAGGNSPLHFGNGTRLTVT.